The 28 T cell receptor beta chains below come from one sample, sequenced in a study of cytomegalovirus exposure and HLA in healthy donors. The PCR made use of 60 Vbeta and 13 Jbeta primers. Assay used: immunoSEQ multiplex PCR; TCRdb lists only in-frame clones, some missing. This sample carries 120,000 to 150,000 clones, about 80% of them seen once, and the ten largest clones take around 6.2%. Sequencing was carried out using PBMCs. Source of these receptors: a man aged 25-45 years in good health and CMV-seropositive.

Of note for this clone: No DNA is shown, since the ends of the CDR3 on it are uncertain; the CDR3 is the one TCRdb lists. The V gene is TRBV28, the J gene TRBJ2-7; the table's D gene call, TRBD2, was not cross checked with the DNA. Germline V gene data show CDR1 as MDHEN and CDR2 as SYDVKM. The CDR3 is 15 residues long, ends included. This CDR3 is CASSLGTGNSDEQYF.

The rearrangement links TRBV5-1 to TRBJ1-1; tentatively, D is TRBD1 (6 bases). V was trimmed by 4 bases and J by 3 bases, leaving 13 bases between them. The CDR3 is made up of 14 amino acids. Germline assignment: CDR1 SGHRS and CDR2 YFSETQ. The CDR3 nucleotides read TGCGCCAGCAGCGTCAGCGGGGGCGACACTGAAGCTTTCTTT. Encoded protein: CASSVSGGDTEAFF.

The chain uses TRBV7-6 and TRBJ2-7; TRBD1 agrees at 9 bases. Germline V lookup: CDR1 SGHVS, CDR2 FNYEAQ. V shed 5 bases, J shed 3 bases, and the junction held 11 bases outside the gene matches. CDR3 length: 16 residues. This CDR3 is CASSASLGTGNYEQYF. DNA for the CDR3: TGTGCCAGCAGCGCAAGCCTAGGGACAGGGAACTACGAGCAGTACTTC.

The CDR3 sequence is CASKWILSSYEQYF. The CDR3 bases are TGTGCCAGCAAATGGATACTAAGCTCCTACGAGCAGTACTTC. The chain recombines TRBV28 with TRBJ2-7; D ambiguous. The V gene's germline CDR1 is MDHEN and CDR2 SYDVKM. The CDR3 runs to 14 residues. Between the trimmed V and J ends, which lost 7 bases and 0 bases, there was a span of 13 bases.

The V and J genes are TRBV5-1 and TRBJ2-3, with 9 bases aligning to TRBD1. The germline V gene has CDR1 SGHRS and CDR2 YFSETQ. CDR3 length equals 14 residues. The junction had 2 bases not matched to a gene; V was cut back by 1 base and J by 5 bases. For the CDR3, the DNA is TGCGCCAGCAGCTTGACAGGGGGCGTAGATACGCAGTATTTT. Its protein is CASSLTGGVDTQYF.

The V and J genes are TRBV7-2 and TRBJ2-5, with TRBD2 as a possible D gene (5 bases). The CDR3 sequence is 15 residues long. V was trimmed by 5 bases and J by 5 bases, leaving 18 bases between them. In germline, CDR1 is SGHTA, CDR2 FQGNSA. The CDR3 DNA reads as TGTGCCAGCAGCCCGCGACGAGTCGGCGGGGAGACCCAGTACTTC. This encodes CASSPRRVGGETQYF. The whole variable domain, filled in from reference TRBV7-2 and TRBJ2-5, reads GAGVSQSPSNKVTEKGKDVELRCDPISGHTALYWYRQSLGQGLEFLIYFQGNSAPDKSGLPSDRFSAERTGGSVSTLTIQRTQQEDSAVYLCASSPRRVGGETQYFGPGTRLLVL.

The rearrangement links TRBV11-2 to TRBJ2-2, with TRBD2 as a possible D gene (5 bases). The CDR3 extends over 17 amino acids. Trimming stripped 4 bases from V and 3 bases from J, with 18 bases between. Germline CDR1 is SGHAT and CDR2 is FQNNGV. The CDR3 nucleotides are TGTGCCAGCAGCTCTAGCCCAGTTCTCACCGACACCGGGGAGCTGTTTTTT. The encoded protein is CASSSSPVLTDTGELFF. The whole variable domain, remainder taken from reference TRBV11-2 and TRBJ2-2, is EAGVAQSPRYKIIEKRQSVAFWCNPISGHATLYWYQQILGQGPKLLIQFQNNGVVDDSQLPKDRFSAERLKGVDSTLKIQPAKLEDSAVYLCASSSSPVLTDTGELFFGEGSRLTVL.

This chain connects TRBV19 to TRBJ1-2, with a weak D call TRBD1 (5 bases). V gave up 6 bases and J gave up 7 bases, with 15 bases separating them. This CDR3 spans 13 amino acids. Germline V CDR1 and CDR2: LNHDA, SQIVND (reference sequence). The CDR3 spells CASRAGVFSGYTF. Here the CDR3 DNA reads TGTGCCAGTAGGGCGGGGGTCTTCAGTGGCTACACCTTC.

The CDR3 is CASSYRTGELFF. The CDR3, as DNA: TGTGCCAGCAGTTACCGTACCGGGGAGCTGTTTTTT. The chain joins TRBV6-6 to TRBJ2-2; D ambiguous. Trimming removed 2 bases from V and 5 bases from J, with 3 bases in between. The CDR3 is 12 residues long. The germline V gene encodes CDR1 MNHNY and CDR2 SVGAGI (reference sequence).

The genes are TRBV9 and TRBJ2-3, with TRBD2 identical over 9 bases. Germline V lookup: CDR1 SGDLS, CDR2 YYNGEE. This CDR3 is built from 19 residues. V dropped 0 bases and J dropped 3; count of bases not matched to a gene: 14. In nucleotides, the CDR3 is TGTGCCAGCAGCGTAGATGCGGGGGGGCGGGAGGGTTATACAGATACGCAGTATTTT. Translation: CASSVDAGGREGYTDTQYF.

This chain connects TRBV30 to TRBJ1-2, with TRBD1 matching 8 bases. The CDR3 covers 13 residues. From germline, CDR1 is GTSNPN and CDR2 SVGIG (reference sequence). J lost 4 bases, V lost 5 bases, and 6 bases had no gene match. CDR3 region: CAWHRDRPYGYTF. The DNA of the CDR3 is TGTGCCTGGCACCGGGACAGGCCCTATGGCTACACCTTC. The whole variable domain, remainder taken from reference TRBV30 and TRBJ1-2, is SQTIHQWPATLVQPVGSPLSLECTVEGTSNPNLYWYRQAAGRGLQLLFYSVGIGQISSEVPQNLSASRPQDRQFILSSKKLLLSDSGFYLCAWHRDRPYGYTFGSGTRLTVV.

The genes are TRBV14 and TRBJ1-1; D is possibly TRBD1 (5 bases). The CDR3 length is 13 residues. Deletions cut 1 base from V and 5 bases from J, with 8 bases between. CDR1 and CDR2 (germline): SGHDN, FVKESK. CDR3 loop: CASSQGGRTEAFF. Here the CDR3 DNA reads TGTGCCAGCAGCCAAGGGGGCCGGACTGAAGCTTTCTTT.

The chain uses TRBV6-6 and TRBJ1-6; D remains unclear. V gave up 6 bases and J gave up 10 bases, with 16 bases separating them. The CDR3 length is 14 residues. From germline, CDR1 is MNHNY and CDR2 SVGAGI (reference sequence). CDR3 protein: CASSPDIAGSPLHF. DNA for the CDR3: TGTGCCAGCAGCCCAGACATTGCGGGATCACCCCTCCACTTT.

CDR3 bases: TGCGCCAGCCTACTAAACACCGGGGAGCTGTTTTTT. This encodes CASLLNTGELFF. The chain couples TRBV4-1 to TRBJ2-2; D not certain. Germline assignment: CDR1 MGHRA and CDR2 YSYEKL. The CDR3 runs to 12 residues. The V end lost 8 bases, the J end lost 2 bases, and 6 bases lay between the germline ends.

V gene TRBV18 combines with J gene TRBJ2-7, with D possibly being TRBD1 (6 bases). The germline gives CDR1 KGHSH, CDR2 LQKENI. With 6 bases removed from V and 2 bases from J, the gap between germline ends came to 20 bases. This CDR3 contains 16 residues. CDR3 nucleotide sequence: TGTGCCAGCTCTCCAGCTGACAGGATGAGGACCTACGAGCAGTACTTC. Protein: CASSPADRMRTYEQYF.

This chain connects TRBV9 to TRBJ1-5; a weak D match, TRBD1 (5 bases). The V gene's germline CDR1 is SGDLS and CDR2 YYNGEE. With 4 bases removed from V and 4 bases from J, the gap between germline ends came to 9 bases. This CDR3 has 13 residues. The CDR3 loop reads CASSSAGNQPQHF. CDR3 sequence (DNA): TGTGCCAGCAGCTCGGCAGGGAATCAGCCCCAGCATTTT.

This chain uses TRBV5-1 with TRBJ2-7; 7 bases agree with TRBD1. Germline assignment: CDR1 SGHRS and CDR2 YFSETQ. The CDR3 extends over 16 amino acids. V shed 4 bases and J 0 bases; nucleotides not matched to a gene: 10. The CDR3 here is CASSRLGTEASYEQYF. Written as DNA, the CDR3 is TGCGCCAGCAGCAGATTGGGGACAGAAGCCTCCTACGAGCAGTACTTC.

Here the CDR3 reads CASTGQGYEQYF. The CDR3 DNA follows: TGTGCCAGTACCGGGCAGGGCTACGAGCAGTACTTC. The J gene is TRBJ2-7, the V gene TRBV19; a possible D gene is TRBD1 (5 bases). From germline, CDR1 is LNHDA and CDR2 SQIVND (reference sequence). CDR3 size: 12 residues. Trimming left V 7 bases short and J 3 bases short, with 10 bases between.

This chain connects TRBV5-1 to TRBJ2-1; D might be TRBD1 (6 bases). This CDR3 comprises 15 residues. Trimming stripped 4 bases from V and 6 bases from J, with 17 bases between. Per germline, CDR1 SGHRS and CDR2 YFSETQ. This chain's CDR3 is CASSPGTQSGNEQFF. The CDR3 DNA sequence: TGCGCCAGCAGCCCCGGGACACAAAGCGGCAATGAGCAGTTCTTC.

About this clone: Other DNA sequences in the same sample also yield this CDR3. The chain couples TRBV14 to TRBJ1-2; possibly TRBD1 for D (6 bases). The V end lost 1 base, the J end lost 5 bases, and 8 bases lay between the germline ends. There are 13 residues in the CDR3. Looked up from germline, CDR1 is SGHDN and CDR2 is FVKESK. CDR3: CASSQGQVYGYTF. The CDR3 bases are TGTGCCAGCAGCCAAGGACAGGTTTATGGCTACACCTTC. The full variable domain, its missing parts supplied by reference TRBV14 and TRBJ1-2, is EAGVTQFPSHSVIEKGQTVTLRCDPISGHDNLYWYRRVMGKEIKFLLHFVKESKQDESGMPNNRFLAERTGGTYSTLKVQPAELEDSGVYFCASSQGQVYGYTFGSGTRLTVV.

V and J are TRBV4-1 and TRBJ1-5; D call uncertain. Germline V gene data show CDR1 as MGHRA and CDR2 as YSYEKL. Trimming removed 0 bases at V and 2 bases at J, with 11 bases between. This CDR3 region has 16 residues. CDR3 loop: CASSQDEGRGNQPQHF. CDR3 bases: TGCGCCAGCAGCCAAGATGAGGGTAGGGGCAATCAGCCCCAGCATTTT.

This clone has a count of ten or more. The CDR3 loop reads CSTRRGSGNTIYF. DNA of the CDR3: TGCAGCACCCGCAGGGGCTCTGGAAACACCATATATTTT. V gene TRBV29-1 combines with J gene TRBJ1-3; a possible D gene is TRBD1 (6 bases). Trimming stripped 8 bases from V and 0 bases from J, with 11 bases between. The CDR3 totals 13 residues. Germline assignment: CDR1 SQVTM and CDR2 ANQGSEA. The variable domain in full, completed from reference TRBV29-1 and TRBJ1-3, reads SAVISQKPSRDICQRGTSLTIQCQVDSQVTMMFWYRQQPGQSLTLIATANQGSEATYESGFVIDKFPISRPNLTFSTLTVSNMSPEDSSIYLCSTRRGSGNTIYFGEGSWLTVV.

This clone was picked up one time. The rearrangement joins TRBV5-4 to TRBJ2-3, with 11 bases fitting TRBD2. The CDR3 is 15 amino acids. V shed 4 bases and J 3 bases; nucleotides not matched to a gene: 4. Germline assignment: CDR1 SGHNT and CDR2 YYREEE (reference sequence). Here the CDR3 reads CASSRGLAGTDTQYF. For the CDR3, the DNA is TGTGCCAGCAGCCGAGGACTAGCGGGTACAGATACGCAGTATTTT.

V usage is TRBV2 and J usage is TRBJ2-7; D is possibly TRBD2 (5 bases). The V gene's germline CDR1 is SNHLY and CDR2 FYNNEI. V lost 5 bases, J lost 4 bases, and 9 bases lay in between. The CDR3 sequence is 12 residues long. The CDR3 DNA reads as TGTGCCAGCAGTAGGCGGGTATACGAGCAGTACTTC. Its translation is CASSRRVYEQYF.

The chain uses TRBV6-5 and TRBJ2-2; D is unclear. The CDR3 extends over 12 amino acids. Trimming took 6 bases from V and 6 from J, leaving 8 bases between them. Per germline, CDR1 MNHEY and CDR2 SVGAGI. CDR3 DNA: TGTGCCAGCAGACAATTCGCCGGGGAGCTGTTTTTT. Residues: CASRQFAGELFF.

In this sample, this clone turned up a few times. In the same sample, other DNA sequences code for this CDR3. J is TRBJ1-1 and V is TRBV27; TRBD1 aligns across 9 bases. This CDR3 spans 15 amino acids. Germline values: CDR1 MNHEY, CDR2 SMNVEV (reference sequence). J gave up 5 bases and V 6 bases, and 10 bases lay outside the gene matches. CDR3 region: CASSNRGQVVTEAFF. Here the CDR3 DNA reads TGTGCCAGCAGCAACAGGGGGCAGGTTGTTACTGAAGCTTTCTTT.

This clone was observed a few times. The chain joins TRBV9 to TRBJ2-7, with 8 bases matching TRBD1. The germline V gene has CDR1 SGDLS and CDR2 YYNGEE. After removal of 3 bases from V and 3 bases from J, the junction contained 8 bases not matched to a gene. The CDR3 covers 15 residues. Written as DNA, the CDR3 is TGTGCCAGCAGCGAGGGCACCGGGACAGGCTACGAGCAGTACTTC. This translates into CASSEGTGTGYEQYF.

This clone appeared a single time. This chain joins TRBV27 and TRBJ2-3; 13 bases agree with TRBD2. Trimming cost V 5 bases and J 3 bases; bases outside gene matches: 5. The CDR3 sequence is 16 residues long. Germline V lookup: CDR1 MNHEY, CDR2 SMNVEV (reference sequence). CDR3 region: CASSLRTSGSTDTQYF. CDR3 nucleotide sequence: TGTGCCAGCAGTCTGAGGACTAGCGGGAGTACAGATACGCAGTATTTT.